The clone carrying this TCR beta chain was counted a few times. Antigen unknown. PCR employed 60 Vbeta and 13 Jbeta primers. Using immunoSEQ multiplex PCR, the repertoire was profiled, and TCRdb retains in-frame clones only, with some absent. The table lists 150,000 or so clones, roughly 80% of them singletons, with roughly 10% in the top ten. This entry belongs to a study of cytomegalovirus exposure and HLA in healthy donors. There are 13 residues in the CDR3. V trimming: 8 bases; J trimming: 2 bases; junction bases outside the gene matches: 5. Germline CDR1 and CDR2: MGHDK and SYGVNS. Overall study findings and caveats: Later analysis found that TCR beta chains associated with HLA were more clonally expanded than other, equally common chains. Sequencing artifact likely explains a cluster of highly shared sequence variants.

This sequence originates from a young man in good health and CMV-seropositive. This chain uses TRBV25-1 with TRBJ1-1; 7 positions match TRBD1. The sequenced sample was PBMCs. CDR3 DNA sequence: TGTGCCAGCGGAACAGGGGCTAACACTGAAGCTTTCTTT. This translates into CASGTGANTEAFF.